The T cell receptor (beta chain) described here comes from a study of blood T cell repertoires in COVID-19. Study summary: Sample material is recorded as cDNA or gDNA derived from T cells, B-cell-depleted T cells, or PBMCs.

Germline V gene sequence: CDR1 SGHRS, CDR2 YFSETQ. This CDR3 is built from 13 residues. V dropped 2 bases and J dropped 6 bases, with 6 bases sitting between them. Original handling: Scientists estimated how many nucleated cells there were by amplifying reference gene primers. Assay: immunoSEQ multiplex PCR; the TCRdb copy retains only in-frame clones and omits some. V and J calls and clone size are those listed in that table; D and trimming were worked out from the DNA. This sample has around 65,000 clones, with 86% found just once. Sequencing input: peripheral blood. The origin of this receptor is a human donor in a cohort sampled during active COVID-19. This sequence joins TRBV5-1 and TRBJ1-6, with unresolved D. Written as DNA, the CDR3 is TGCGCCAGCAGCTTCCGGGGTAATTCACCCCTCCACTTT. Encoded protein: CASSFRGNSPLHF.